This T cell receptor beta chain was retrieved from a study of blood T cell repertoires in COVID-19. Turning to this clone: One end of the junction does not line up with germline, which may come from a read error.

TCRdb keeps only in-frame clones here, not all; method: immunoSEQ multiplex PCR. In the table there are 100,000 or so clones, under 80% of which are singletons. The CDR3 sequence is 11 residues long. Germline V gene data show CDR1 as MNHNS and CDR2 as SASEGT. Specimen: peripheral blood. The genes are TRBV6-1 and TRBJ1-3, with a weak D call TRBD1 (6 bases). The receptor's source is a woman aged 65 to 85 with acute or convalescent COVID-19. CDR3: CASSEFRTVNF. Written as DNA, the CDR3 is TGTGCCAGCAGTGAATTTAGGACAGTAAATTTT.